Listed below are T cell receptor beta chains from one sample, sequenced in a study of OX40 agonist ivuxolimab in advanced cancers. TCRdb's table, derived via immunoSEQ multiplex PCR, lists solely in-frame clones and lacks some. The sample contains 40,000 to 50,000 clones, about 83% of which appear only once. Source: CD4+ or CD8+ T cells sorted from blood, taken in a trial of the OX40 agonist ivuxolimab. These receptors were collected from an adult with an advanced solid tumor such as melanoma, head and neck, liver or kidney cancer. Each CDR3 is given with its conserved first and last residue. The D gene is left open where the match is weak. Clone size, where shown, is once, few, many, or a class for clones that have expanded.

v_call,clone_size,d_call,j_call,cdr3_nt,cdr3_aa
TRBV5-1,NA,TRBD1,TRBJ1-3,TGCGCCAGCAGCCGGACCGGGACAGACTCTGGAAACACCATATATTTT,CASSRTGTDSGNTIYF
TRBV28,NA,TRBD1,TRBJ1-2,TGTGCCAGCAGCGGAGGGGGCGCGGATGGCTACACCTTC,CASSGGGADGYTF
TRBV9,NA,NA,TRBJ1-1,TGTGCCAGCAGCTCCCGACAGAAGACTGAAGCTTTCTTT,CASSSRQKTEAFF
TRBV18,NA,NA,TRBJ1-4,TGTGCCAGCTCACCGGGAGGCAATGAAAAACTGTTTTTT,CASSPGGNEKLFF
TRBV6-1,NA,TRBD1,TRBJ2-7,TGTGCCAGCGGCCGGGACAGGGGGCGCGAGCAGTACTTC,CASGRDRGREQYF
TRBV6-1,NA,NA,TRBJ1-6,TGTGCCAGCAGTGAATCAAGCTCACCCCTCCACTTT,CASSESSSPLHF
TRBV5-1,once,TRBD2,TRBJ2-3,TGCGCCAGCAGCCCAGGACTAGCGGGAGTCACGGCAGATACGCAGTATTTT,CASSPGLAGVTADTQYF
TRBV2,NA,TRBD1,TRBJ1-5,TGTGCCAGCAGCGGGGACAGGGCTAACAATCAGCCCCAGCATTTT,CASSGDRANNQPQHF
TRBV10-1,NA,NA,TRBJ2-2,TGCGCCAGCAGTGTGGGACATAACACCGGGGAGCTGTTTTTT,CASSVGHNTGELFF
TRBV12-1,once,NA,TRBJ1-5,TGTGCCAGCAGCTTTTTGGTCCAGCCCCAGCATTTT,CASSFLVQPQHF
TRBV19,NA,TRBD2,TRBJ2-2,TGTGCCAGTAGTATCGCGGGACTAGCGGGAGGTGGGACCGGGGAGCTGTTTTTT,CASSIAGLAGGGTGELFF
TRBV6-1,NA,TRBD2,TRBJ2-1,TGTGCCAGCAGGGATAGCGGGAATGAGCAGTTCTTC,CASRDSGNEQFF
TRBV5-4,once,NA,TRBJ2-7,TGTGCCGGCAGGCGAGACCTCCGGGGGTACGAGCAGTACTTC,CAGRRDLRGYEQYF
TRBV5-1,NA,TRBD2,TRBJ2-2,TGCGCCAGCAGCGAACGGACTAGCGGGAAATCCGGGGAGCTGTTTTTT,CASSERTSGKSGELFF
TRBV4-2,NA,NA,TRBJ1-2,TGTGCCAGCAGCCAAGAGGTGGGCAGGGTCGGGGGTAACTATGGCTACACCTTC,CASSQEVGRVGGNYGYTF
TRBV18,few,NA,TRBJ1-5,TGTGCCAGCTCACAAGACGGAGTTCAGCCCCAGCATTTT,CASSQDGVQPQHF
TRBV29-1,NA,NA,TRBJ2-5,TGCAGCGTGCGTGCACCCTCTCAAGAGACCCAGTACTTC,CSVRAPSQETQYF